This T cell receptor (beta chain) emerged from a study of cytomegalovirus exposure and HLA in healthy donors. PCR amplification relied on 60 Vbeta primers (plus 13 Jbeta primers). The data were produced by immunoSEQ multiplex PCR, yet TCRdb's version contains in-frame clones alone and is incomplete. Among over 100,000 clones, about 86% were seen once, and the ten largest hold 4% to 6.5%. Broader study findings: Among the most significant clusters, several appeared linked to common viral pathogens in a later analysis.

The CDR3 runs 14 residues. In germline, CDR1 is MNHNS, CDR2 SASEGT. Trimming took 7 bases from V and 4 from J; bases not matched to a gene: 7. As to this clone: What it binds is not known.

What was sequenced was PBMCs. This chain connects TRBV6-1 to TRBJ2-7; 10 bases map to TRBD1. The origin of this receptor is a woman younger than 45 in good health and CMV-seronegative. CDR3 DNA: TGTGCCAGCACTATAAGGGACAGGGGATACGAGCAGTACTTC. Amino acids: CASTIRDRGYEQYF.